Sequencing of this T cell receptor (beta chain) was carried out in a study of shared clonotypes between healthy human individuals. General study findings and limits: As a rule, naive subsets had a larger estimated richness than memory subsets. The naive CD4 repertoires of several donors were compared, and around 5% of clonotypes were shared.

The germline V and J ends were trimmed by 5 bases and 9 bases, with 20 bases remaining between them. Germline V CDR1 and CDR2: GTSNPN, SVGIG (reference sequence). The CDR3 loop spans 15 amino acids. Original data processing: Junction-only sequences without quality scores came from ImmunoSEQ, so filtering differed. Assay used: immunoSEQ multiplex PCR; TCRdb lists only in-frame clones, some missing. That table furnishes V, J and clone size, whereas the DNA furnished D and trimming. The repertoire has about 2.3 million clones, approximately 90% of them found once; the top ten carry about 0.41%. About this clone itself: Its antigen is not identified.

Input material: naive CD4+ T cells from PBMCs. The subset was: CD45RA+ positively selected. This receptor was obtained from a man aged 18 to 29 in good health. Some clones in this sample may be carry-over from other donors' samples. The chain employs TRBV30 and TRBJ1-6; D is perhaps TRBD1 (6 bases). The CDR3 DNA reads TGTGCCTGGGGGATACAGGGAACTAGGGGTTCACCCCTCCACTTT. Translating gives CAWGIQGTRGSPLHF. Based on the CDR3 plus reference TRBV30 and TRBJ1-6, the full variable domain is SQTIHQWPATLVQPVGSPLSLECTVEGTSNPNLYWYRQAAGRGLQLLFYSVGIGQISSEVPQNLSASRPQDRQFILSSKKLLLSDSGFYLCAWGIQGTRGSPLHFGNGTRLTVT.